The sequence of this T cell receptor (beta chain) was determined in a study of blood T cell repertoires in COVID-19. For the study at large: The cDNA or gDNA used as material had been derived from T cells, B-cell-depleted T cells, or PBMCs.

CDR1 is SGHKS and CDR2 is YYEKEE in the germline V gene (reference sequence). The CDR3 spans 16 residues. The J segment lost 1 base and the V segment lost 0 bases, leaving 4 bases of the junction unmatched. Produced via immunoSEQ multiplex PCR; TCRdb's table is partial and in-frame only. The sample contains 200,000 to 250,000 clones, around 83% of which appear only once. The sequenced sample was peripheral blood. This TCR was sampled from a man aged 45-65 years with active or convalescent COVID-19. This chain uses TRBV5-5 with TRBJ1-5; 7 bases are a match to TRBD1. CDR3 protein: CASSLEQGLSNQPQHF. The CDR3 nucleotides read TGTGCCAGCAGCTTGGAACAGGGGTTAAGCAATCAGCCCCAGCATTTT.